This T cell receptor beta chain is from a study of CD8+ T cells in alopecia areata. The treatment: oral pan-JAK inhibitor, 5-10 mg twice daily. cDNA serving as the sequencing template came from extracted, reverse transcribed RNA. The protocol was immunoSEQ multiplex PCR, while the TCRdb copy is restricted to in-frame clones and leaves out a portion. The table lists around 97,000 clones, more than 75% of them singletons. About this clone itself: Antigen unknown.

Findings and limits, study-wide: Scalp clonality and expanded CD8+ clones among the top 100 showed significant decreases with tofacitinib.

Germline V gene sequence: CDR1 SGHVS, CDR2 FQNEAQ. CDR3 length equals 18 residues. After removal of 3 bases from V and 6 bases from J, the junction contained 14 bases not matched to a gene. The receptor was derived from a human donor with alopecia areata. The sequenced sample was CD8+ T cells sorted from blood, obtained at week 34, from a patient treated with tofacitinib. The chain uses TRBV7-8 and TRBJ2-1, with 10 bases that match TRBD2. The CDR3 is CASSFAATSGIRFNEQFF. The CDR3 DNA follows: TGTGCCAGCAGCTTTGCCGCCACTAGCGGGATCCGGTTCAATGAGCAGTTCTTC.